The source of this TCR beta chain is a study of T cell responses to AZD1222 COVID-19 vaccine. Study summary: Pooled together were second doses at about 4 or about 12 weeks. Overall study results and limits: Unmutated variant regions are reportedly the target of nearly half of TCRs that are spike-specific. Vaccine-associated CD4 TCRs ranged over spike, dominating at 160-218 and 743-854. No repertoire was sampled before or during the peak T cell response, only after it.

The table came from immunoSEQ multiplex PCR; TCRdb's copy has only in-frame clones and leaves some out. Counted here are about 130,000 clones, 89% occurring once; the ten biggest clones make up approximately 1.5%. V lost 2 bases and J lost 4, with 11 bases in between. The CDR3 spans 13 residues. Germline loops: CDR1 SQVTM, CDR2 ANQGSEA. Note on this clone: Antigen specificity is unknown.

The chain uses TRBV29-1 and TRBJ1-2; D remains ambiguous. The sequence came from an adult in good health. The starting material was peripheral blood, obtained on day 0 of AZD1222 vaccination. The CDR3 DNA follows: TGCAGCGTTGAACTTATTGGGGTCTATGGCTACACCTTC. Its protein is CSVELIGVYGYTF.